This T cell receptor (beta chain) was sequenced for a study of blood T cell repertoires in COVID-19. Study summary: Samples taken during acute and convalescent COVID-19 were collected in the United States, Italy and Spain. From T cells, B-cell-depleted T cells, or PBMCs came the material, which was cDNA or gDNA.

The table lists this clone with a count of one. The CDR3 sequence is 11 residues long. Trimming took 5 bases from V and 7 from J, leaving 6 bases between them. Original data processing: Nucleated cell number was recorded as an estimate derived from reference gene primer amplification. Sequenced by immunoSEQ multiplex PCR; TCRdb stores in-frame clones only, minus some. The V and J calls and clone size were taken over from that table, and D and trimming were inferred from the DNA. The data show around 120,000 clones, roughly 79% seen once. The receptor comes from a human donor in a cohort sampled during active COVID-19. The sample consisted of peripheral blood. V and J are TRBV12-3 or TRBV12-4 and TRBJ2-1; D possibly corresponds to TRBD2 (6 bases). In nucleotides, the CDR3 is TGTGCCAGCAGTCGGGGGAATGAGCAGTTCTTC. The encoded protein is CASSRGNEQFF.